The clone carrying this T cell receptor beta chain was seen once. Produced via immunoSEQ multiplex PCR; TCRdb's table is partial and in-frame only. The repertoire holds over 250,000 clones, 70% to 85% seen once, with over 3% in the top ten. The data belong to a study of blood T cell repertoires in COVID-19. V trimming: 0 bases; J trimming: 9 bases; junction bases outside the gene matches: 2. The CDR3 totals 13 residues. Germline CDR1 and CDR2: SGHKS and YYEKEE (reference sequence). The TCR originated in a woman of 80 years or more with acute or convalescent COVID-19. This chain joins TRBV5-5 and TRBJ2-1, with 8 bases aligning to TRBD2. Sequencing was performed on peripheral blood. The CDR3 DNA reads as TGTGCCAGCAGCTTGGGGACTAGCAGTGAGCAGTTCTTC. Translating gives CASSLGTSSEQFF.